Sequencing of this TCR beta chain was carried out in a study of beta chain features in type 1 diabetes. Study-level findings and limits: These data did not resolve whether HLA type affects TCRB rearrangement. Within each of all four CD4+ subsets, Type 1 diabetes patients had TCRB CDR3s that were moderately but significantly shorter.

About this clone itself: What it recognizes is unknown.

Per the germline V gene, CDR1 is ENHRY and CDR2 is SYGVKD. V was pared by 2 bases and J by 2 bases, with 10 bases between. This CDR3 is built from 15 residues. Every bit of the isolated RNA underwent reverse transcription, so sequencing read expressed TCRB transcripts. Measured with immunoSEQ multiplex PCR; TCRdb has only the in-frame clones, and not every one. The table records hundreds of thousands of clones, about an eighth of them present only once. The clonotype was recovered from a man in his late teens or twenties with type 1 diabetes. Sequencing used naive CD4+ T cells from blood. The rearrangement links TRBV10-3 to TRBJ2-1; the D gene is possibly TRBD2 (6 bases). The CDR3 DNA sequence: TGTGCCATCAGTGAGCCTAGCGTCCCCTACAATGAGCAGTTCTTC. Amino acids: CAISEPSVPYNEQFF.